This T cell receptor (beta chain) was captured by sequencing in a study of T cell clones after liver transplantation. Study-level information: Apart from three HCV-positive recipients, transplants were for non-autoimmune, non-viral reasons. Without induction therapy, subjects received standard immunosuppression until 12-24 months post-transplant.

Assay used: immunoSEQ multiplex PCR; TCRdb lists only in-frame clones, some missing. The sample yields about 120,000 clones, 75% to 95% seen once. As for this clone: The antigen is not known.

Study-wide results and limits: In a couple of subjects, few donor cells limited the measurable donor-reactive repertoire. Compared with third party-reactive sequences, donor-reactive ones declined more, independent of withdrawal success.

The CDR3 totals 17 residues. The sequence was obtained from a human patient who received a liver transplant. Some T cells could come from the graft donor. V and J are TRBV21-1 and TRBJ2-3; TRBD1, as called in the table, went unchecked against the DNA. TRBV21-1 is marked as a pseudogene. Sequencing used CD4+ T cells from blood, obtained 12 months after liver transplant. The CDR3 region is CASSNKTGRSSTDTQYF. The CDR3 DNA reads TGTGCCAGCAGCAACAAGACAGGTAGGAGCAGCACAGATACGCAGTATTTT.